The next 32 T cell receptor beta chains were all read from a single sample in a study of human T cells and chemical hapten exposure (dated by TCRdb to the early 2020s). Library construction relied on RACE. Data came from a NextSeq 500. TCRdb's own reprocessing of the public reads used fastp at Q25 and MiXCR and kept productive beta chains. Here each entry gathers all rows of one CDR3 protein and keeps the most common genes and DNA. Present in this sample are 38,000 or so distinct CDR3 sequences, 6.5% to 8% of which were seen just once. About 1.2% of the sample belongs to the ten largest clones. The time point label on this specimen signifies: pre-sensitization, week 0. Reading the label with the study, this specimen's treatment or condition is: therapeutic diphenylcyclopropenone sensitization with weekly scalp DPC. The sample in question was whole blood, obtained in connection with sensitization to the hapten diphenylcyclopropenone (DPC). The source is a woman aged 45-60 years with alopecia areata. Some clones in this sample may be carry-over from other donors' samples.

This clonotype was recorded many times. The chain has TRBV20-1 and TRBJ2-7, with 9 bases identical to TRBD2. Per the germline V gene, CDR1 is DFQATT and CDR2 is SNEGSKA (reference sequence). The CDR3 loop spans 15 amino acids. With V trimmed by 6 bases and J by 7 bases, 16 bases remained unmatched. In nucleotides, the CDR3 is TGCAGTGCCTCACGGGGGGGTAGCGGGAGCGGTGAGCAGTACTTC. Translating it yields CSASRGGSGSGEQYF.

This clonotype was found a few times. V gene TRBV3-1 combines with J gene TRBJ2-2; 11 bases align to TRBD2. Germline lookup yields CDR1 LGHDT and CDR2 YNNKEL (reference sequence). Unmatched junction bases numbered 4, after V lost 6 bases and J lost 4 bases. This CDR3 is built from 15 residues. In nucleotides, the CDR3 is TGTGCCAGCAGATTAGCGGGAGGGGCCACCGGGGAGCTGTTTTTT. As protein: CASRLAGGATGELFF.

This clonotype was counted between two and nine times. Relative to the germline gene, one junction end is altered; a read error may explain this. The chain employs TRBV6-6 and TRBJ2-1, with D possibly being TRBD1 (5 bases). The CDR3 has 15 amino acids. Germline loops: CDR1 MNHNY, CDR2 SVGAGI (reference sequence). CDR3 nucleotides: TGTGCCAGCAGTAACTCAGGGCAAACCGTCGTGTTTCAGTTCTTC. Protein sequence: CASSNSGQTVVFQFF.

CDR3 amino acids: CASSFHIRDLRQSEQYF. CDR3 coding DNA: TGTGCCAGCAGTTTCCACATCCGGGACCTTCGGCAGAGCGAGCAGTACTTC. The V and J genes are TRBV27 and TRBJ2-7; the D gene could be TRBD1 or TRBD2 (5 bases each). CDR1 is MNHEY and CDR2 is SMNVEV in the germline V gene (reference sequence). V lost 3 bases and J 6 bases, leaving 24 bases between the germline ends. CDR3 length: 17 amino acids.

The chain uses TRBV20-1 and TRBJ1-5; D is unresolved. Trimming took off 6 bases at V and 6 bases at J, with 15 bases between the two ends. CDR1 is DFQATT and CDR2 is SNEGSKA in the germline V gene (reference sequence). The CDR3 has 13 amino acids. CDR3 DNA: TGCAGTGCAGAGGGCGTGGGAAGTCAGCCCCAGCATTTT. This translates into CSAEGVGSQPQHF.

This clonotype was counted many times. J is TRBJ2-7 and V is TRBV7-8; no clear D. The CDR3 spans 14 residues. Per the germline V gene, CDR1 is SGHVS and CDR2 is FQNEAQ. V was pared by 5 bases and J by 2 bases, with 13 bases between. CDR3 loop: CASSPTRTPYEQYF. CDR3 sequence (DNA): TGTGCCAGCAGCCCGACTCGGACCCCCTACGAGCAGTACTTC.

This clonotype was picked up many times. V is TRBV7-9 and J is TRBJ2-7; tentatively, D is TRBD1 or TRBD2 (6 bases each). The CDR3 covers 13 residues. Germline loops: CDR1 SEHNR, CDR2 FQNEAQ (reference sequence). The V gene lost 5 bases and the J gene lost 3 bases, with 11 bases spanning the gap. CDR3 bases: TGTGCCAGCAGCACCGGGGGCTACTACGAGCAGTACTTC. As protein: CASSTGGYYEQYF.

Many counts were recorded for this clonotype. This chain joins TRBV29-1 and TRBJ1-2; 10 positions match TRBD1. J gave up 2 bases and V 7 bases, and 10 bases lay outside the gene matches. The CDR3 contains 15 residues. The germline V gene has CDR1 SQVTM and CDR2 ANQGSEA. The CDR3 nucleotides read TGCAGCGCGCAGATGACAGGGGGCTTCAACTATGGCTACACCTTC. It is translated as CSAQMTGGFNYGYTF.

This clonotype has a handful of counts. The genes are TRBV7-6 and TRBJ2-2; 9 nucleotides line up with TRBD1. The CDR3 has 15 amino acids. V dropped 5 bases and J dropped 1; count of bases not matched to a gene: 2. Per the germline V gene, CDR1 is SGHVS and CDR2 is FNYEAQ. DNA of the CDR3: TGTGCCAGCAGCCCGGGACAGGGGAACACCGGGGAGCTGTTTTTT. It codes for CASSPGQGNTGELFF.

The CDR3 region has the DNA TGCGCCAGCAAGTTATTAGGTCGAGGCACAGATACGCAGTATTTT. It codes for CASKLLGRGTDTQYF. This chain joins TRBV5-1 and TRBJ2-3; D is unclear. This CDR3 is 15 amino acids long. Germline CDR1 and CDR2: SGHRS and YFSETQ. The germline V and J ends were trimmed by 6 bases and 1 base, with 15 bases remaining between them.

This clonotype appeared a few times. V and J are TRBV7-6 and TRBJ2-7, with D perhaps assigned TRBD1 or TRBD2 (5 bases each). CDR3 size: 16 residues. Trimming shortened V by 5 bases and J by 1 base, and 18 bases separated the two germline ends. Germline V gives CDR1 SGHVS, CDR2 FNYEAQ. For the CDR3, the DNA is TGTGCCAGCAGCAAAATGAGGGGAGCAGGGTCCTACGAGCAGTACTTC. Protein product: CASSKMRGAGSYEQYF.

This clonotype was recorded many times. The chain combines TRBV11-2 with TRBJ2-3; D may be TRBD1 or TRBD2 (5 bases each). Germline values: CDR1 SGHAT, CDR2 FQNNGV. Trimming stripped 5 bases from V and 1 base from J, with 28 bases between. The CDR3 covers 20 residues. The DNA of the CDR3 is TGTGCCAGCAGCCCCACCGCGGGCAGGGCCCTTCGTCTTGGCACAGATACGCAGTATTTT. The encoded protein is CASSPTAGRALRLGTDTQYF.

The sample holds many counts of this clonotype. This CDR3 reads CASSLATGNNQPQHF. CDR3 in DNA: TGTGCCAGCAGCTTAGCGACGGGGAATAATCAGCCCCAGCATTTT. The chain is built from TRBV7-2 and TRBJ1-5, with D uncertain. V lost 0 bases to trimming and J lost 4 bases, with 10 bases between them. This CDR3 comprises 15 residues. Germline CDR1 SGHTA, CDR2 FQGNSA.

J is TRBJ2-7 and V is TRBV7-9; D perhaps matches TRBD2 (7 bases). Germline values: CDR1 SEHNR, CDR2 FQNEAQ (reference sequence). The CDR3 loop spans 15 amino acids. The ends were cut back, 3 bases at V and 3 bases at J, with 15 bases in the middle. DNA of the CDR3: TGTGCCAGCAGCTTGTCGGGGGGCCTCATCTACGAGCAGTACTTC. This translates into CASSLSGGLIYEQYF.

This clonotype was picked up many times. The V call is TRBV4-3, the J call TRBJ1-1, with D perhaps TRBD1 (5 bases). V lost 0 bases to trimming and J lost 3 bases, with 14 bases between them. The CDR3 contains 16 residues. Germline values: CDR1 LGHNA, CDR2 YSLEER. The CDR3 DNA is TGCGCCAGCAGCCAAGATCAAAGGGGTGGCGACACTGAAGCTTTCTTT. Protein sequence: CASSQDQRGGDTEAFF.

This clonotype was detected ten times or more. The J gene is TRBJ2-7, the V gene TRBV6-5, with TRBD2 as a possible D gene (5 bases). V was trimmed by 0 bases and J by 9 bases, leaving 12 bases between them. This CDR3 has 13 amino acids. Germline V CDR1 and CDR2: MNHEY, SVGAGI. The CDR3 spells CASSYSQNEGQYF. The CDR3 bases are TGTGCCAGCAGTTACTCCCAAAATGAGGGGCAGTACTTC.

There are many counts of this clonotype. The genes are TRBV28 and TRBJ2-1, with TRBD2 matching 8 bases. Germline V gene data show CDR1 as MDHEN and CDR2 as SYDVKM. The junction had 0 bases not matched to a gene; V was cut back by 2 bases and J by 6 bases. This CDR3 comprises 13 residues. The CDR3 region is CASSLGTSNEQFF. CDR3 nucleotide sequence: TGTGCCAGCAGTTTAGGGACTAGCAATGAGCAGTTCTTC.

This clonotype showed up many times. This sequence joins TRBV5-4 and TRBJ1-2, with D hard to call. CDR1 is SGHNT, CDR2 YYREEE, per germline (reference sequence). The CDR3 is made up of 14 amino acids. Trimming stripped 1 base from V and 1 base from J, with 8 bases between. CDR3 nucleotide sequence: TGTGCCAGCAGCTTGAGGGCAGATAACTATGGCTACACCTTC. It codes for CASSLRADNYGYTF. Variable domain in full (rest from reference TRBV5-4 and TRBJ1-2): ETGVTQSPTHLIKTRGQQVTLRCSSQSGHNTVSWYQQALGQGPQFIFQYYREEENGRGNFPPRFSGLQFPNYSSELNVNALELDDSALYLCASSLRADNYGYTFGSGTRLTVV.

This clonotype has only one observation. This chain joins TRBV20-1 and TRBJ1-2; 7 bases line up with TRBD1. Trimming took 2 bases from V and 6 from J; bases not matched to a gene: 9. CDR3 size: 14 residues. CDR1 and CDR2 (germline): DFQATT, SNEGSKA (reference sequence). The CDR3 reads CSARRNTGVHGYTF. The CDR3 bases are TGCAGTGCTAGACGAAATACAGGGGTGCATGGCTACACCTTC.

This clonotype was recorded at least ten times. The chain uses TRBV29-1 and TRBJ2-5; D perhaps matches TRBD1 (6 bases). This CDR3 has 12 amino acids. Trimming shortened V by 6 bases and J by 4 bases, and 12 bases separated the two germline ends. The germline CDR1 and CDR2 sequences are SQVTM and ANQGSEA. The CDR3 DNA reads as TGCAGCGTGAAAAAACAGGGAGAGACCCAGTACTTC. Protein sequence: CSVKKQGETQYF.

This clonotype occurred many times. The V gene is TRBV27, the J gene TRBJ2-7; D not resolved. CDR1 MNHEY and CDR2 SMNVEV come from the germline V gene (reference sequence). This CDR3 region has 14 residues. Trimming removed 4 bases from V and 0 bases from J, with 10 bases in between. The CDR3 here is CASSSNRGSYEQYF. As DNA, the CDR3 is TGTGCCAGCAGTTCGAACAGAGGCTCCTACGAGCAGTACTTC.

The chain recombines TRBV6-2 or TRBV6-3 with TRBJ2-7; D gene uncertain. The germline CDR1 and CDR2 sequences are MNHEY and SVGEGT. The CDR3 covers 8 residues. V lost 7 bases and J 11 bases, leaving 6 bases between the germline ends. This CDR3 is CASKTEYF. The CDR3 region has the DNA TGTGCCAGCAAGACTGAGTACTTC.

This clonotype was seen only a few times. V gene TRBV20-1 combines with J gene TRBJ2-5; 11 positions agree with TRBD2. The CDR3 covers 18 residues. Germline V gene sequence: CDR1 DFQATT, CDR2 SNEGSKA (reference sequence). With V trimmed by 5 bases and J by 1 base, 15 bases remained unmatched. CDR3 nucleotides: TGCAGTGCTCCGAGACTAGCGGGACTACCTGGGGCCCAAGAGACCCAGTACTTC. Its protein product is CSAPRLAGLPGAQETQYF.

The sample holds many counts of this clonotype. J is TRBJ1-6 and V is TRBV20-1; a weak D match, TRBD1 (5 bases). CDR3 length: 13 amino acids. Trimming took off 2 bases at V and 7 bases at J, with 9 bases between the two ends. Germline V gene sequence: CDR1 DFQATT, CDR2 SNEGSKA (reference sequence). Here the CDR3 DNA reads TGCAGTGCTAGAACAGGAGTCAATTCACCCCTCCACTTT. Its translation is CSARTGVNSPLHF.

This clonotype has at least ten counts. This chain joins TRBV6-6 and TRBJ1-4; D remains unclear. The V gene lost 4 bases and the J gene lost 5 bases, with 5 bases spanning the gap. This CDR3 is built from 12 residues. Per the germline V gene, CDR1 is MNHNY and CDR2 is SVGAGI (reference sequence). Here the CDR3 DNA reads TGTGCCAGCAGTTCCCTCAATGAAAAACTGTTTTTT. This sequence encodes CASSSLNEKLFF.

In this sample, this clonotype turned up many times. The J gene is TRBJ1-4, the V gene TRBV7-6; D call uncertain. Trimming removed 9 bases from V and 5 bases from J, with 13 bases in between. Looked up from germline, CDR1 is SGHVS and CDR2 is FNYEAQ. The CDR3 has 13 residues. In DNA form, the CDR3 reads TGTGCCAGTACGTCCGGGTGGAATGAAAAACTGTTTTTT. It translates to CASTSGWNEKLFF.

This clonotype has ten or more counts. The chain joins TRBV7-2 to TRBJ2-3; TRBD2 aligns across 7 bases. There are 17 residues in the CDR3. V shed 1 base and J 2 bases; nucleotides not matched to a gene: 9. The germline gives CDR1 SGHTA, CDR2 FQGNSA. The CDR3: CASSLGAGDRNTDTQYF. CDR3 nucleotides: TGTGCCAGCAGCTTAGGGGCGGGAGATAGGAACACAGATACGCAGTATTTT.

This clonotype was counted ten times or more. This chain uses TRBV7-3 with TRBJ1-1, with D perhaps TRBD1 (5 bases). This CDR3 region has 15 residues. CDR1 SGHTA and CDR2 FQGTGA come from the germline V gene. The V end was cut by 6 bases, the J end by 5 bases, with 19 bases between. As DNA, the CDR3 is TGTGCCAGCAGGCTCCCGGAAGATGGGGGGACTGAAGCTTTCTTT. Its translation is CASRLPEDGGTEAFF. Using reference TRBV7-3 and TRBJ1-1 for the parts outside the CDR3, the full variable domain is GAGVSQTPSNKVTEKGKYVELRCDPISGHTALYWYRQSLGQGPEFLIYFQGTGAADDSGLPNDRFFAVRPEGSVSTLKIQRTERGDSAVYLCASRLPEDGGTEAFFGQGTRLTVV.

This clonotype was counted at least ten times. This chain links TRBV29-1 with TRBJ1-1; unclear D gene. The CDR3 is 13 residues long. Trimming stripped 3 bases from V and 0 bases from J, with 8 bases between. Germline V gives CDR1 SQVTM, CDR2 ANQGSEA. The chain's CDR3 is CSVDMLMNTEAFF. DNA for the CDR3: TGCAGCGTTGATATGCTCATGAACACTGAAGCTTTCTTT. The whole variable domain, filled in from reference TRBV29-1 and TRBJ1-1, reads SAVISQKPSRDICQRGTSLTIQCQVDSQVTMMFWYRQQPGQSLTLIATANQGSEATYESGFVIDKFPISRPNLTFSTLTVSNMSPEDSSIYLCSVDMLMNTEAFFGQGTRLTVV.

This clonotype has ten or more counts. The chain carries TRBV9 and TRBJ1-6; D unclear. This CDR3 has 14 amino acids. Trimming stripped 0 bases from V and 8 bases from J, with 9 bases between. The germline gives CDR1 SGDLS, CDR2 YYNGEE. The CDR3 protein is CASSVAGRDSPLHF. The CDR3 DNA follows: TGTGCCAGCAGCGTAGCCGGCAGAGATTCACCCCTCCACTTT.

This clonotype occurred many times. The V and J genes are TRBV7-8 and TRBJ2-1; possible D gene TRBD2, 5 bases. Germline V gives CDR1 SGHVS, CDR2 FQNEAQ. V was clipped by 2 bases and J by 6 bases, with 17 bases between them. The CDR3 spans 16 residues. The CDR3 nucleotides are TGTGCCAGCAGCTTAAGGTCGAGGGTAGAGTCCAATGAGCAGTTCTTC. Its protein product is CASSLRSRVESNEQFF.

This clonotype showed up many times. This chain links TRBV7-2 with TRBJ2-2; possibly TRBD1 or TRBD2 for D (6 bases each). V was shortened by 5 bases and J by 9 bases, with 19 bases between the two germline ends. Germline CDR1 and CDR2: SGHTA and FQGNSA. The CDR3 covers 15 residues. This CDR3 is CASSPGGGTARELFF. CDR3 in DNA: TGTGCCAGCAGCCCCGGAGGGGGGACCGCCCGGGAGCTGTTTTTT.